A single sample gave rise to the 23 T cell receptor beta chains below, sequenced in a study of control samples from healthy donors and cancer patients. The table came from immunoSEQ multiplex PCR; TCRdb's copy has only in-frame clones and leaves some out. The table records about 58,000 clones, roughly 86% of them present only once. Sequenced input: PBMCs. All receptors derive from a woman aged 55-70 years with lung cancer.

The gene calls are TRBV23-1 and TRBJ2-7, with D perhaps matching TRBD1 or TRBD2 (5 bases each). TRBV23-1 is an open reading frame whose function is uncertain. V lost 4 bases and J 5 bases, leaving 12 bases between the germline ends. The CDR3 length is 13 residues. For the CDR3, the DNA is TGCGCCAGCAGTCCCCTCGGGGACCACGAGCAGTACTTC. Its translation is CASSPLGDHEQYF.

The chain uses TRBV4-1 and TRBJ2-7, with D possibly being TRBD1 (5 bases). The CDR3 runs to 15 residues. CDR1 and CDR2 (germline): MGHRA, YSYEKL. Trimming pared 0 bases from V and 2 bases from J, leaving 11 bases between. The CDR3 region is CASSQEDSQAYEQYF. The CDR3 DNA follows: TGCGCCAGCAGCCAAGAAGACAGCCAAGCCTACGAGCAGTACTTC.

J is TRBJ1-6 and V is TRBV9; D may be TRBD1 (5 bases). V gave up 7 bases and J gave up 4 bases, with 21 bases separating them. This CDR3 contains 17 residues. CDR1 is SGDLS, CDR2 YYNGEE, per germline. The DNA for the CDR3 is TGTGCCAGCGGGACGGACGTCGACCCCCTTTATAATTCACCCCTCCACTTT. It translates to CASGTDVDPLYNSPLHF.

The J gene is TRBJ1-2, the V gene TRBV2; D gene uncertain. Germline V gene sequence: CDR1 SNHLY, CDR2 FYNNEI. The V end lost 7 bases, the J end lost 0 bases, and 3 bases lay between the germline ends. The CDR3 covers 11 residues. This CDR3 is CASNANYGYTF. CDR3 in DNA: TGTGCCAGCAACGCTAACTATGGCTACACCTTC.

V and J are TRBV7-2 and TRBJ1-1; D is unclear. This CDR3 contains 13 residues. Germline V gives CDR1 SGHTA, CDR2 FQGNSA. The V and J ends lost 5 bases and 4 bases respectively, with 11 bases between them. Here the CDR3 DNA reads TGTGCCAGCAGCAGAACAGTGGGCACTGAAGCTTTCTTT. This translates into CASSRTVGTEAFF.

The chain is built from TRBV24-1 and TRBJ2-2; weak D call: TRBD1 (5 bases). The V end was cut by 8 bases, the J end by 3 bases, with 9 bases between. Germline V gene data show CDR1 as KGHDR and CDR2 as SFDVKD. The CDR3 covers 13 residues. CDR3 in DNA: TGTGCCACCATGGGCAGGGACACCGGGGAGCTGTTTTTT. It encodes CATMGRDTGELFF.

The CDR3 sequence: CASSPIQRQGVRQPQHF. Written as DNA, the CDR3 is TGTGCCAGCAGTCCTATCCAGAGACAGGGGGTAAGGCAGCCCCAGCATTTT. The chain has TRBV27 and TRBJ1-5; 9 nucleotides line up with TRBD1. The CDR3 has 17 residues. The germline V gene encodes CDR1 MNHEY and CDR2 SMNVEV (reference sequence). V was pared by 5 bases and J by 7 bases, with 15 bases of the junction left unmatched.

V and J are TRBV7-9 and TRBJ1-1; possible D gene TRBD1, 5 bases. Per germline, CDR1 SEHNR and CDR2 FQNEAQ (reference sequence). With 3 bases removed from V and 0 bases from J, the gap between germline ends came to 11 bases. The CDR3 is 15 residues long. In DNA, the CDR3 is TGTGCCAGCAGCTTGGGCACAGGAGTGAACACTGAAGCTTTCTTT. This sequence encodes CASSLGTGVNTEAFF.

Points on this clone: Other nucleotide sequences from this sample produce the same CDR3. The chain links TRBV6-4 to TRBJ1-2, with 9 bases aligning to TRBD1. Trimming cost V 6 bases and J 4 bases; bases outside gene matches: 3. This CDR3 has 13 amino acids. CDR1 and CDR2 from the germline V gene are MRHNA and SNTAGT. CDR3 sequence (DNA): TGTGCCAGCAGGGGACAGGGTGGCTATGGCTACACCTTC. This sequence encodes CASRGQGGYGYTF.

CDR3 nucleotides: TGTGCCAGTAGTATAGAGGGGACAGGGGGAAATCAGCCCCAGCATTTT. This codes for CASSIEGTGGNQPQHF. The chain uses TRBV19 and TRBJ1-5, with 11 bases aligning to TRBD1. The CDR3 length is 16 residues. Unmatched junction bases numbered 2, after V lost 0 bases and J lost 4 bases. Germline V gene data show CDR1 as LNHDA and CDR2 as SQIVND (reference sequence). Supplemented by reference TRBV19 and TRBJ1-5, the full variable domain reads DGGITQSPKYLFRKEGQNVTLSCEQNLNHDAMYWYRQDPGQGLRLIYYSQIVNDFQKGDIAEGYSVSREKKESFPLTVTSAQKNPTAFYLCASSIEGTGGNQPQHFGDGTRLSIL.

This chain connects TRBV2 to TRBJ1-2, with a weak D call TRBD1 (6 bases). Germline CDR1 is SNHLY and CDR2 is FYNNEI. Trimming took 3 bases from V and 3 from J, leaving 11 bases between them. This CDR3 is built from 14 residues. CDR3 sequence (DNA): TGTGCCAGCAGTGAGTTGAGGGGGGACTATGGCTACACCTTC. Encoded protein: CASSELRGDYGYTF.

The chain couples TRBV29-1 to TRBJ2-3; D not certain. CDR3 length equals 10 residues. CDR1 is SQVTM and CDR2 is ANQGSEA in the germline V gene. The CDR3 spells CRTDTDTQYF. CDR3 in DNA: TGCAGGACCGACACAGATACGCAGTATTTT.

The CDR3 spells CASSFHRTGGNQPQHF. The CDR3, as DNA: TGTGCCAGCAGCTTTCATCGGACAGGGGGCAATCAGCCCCAGCATTTT. V and J are TRBV5-8 and TRBJ1-5; 9 bases match TRBD1. V lost 2 bases, J lost 2 bases, and 5 bases stayed unmatched. The CDR3 is 16 residues long. The V gene's germline CDR1 is SGHTS and CDR2 YDEGEE.

The chain couples TRBV10-3 to TRBJ2-3; TRBD1 or TRBD2 may be the D gene (7 bases each). V gave up 8 bases and J gave up 6 bases, with 18 bases separating them. The germline gives CDR1 ENHRY, CDR2 SYGVKD. There are 14 residues in the CDR3. DNA for the CDR3: TGTGCCATCCCAGGGGGGGGGTCGGCGGATACGCAGTATTTT. Residues: CAIPGGGSADTQYF.

As to this clone: One junction end disagrees with the germline gene, perhaps due to a read error. The chain couples TRBV7-7 to TRBJ2-2; D is ambiguous. The CDR3 is made up of 15 amino acids. Germline lookup yields CDR1 SSHAT and CDR2 FNYEAQ (reference sequence). The DNA of the CDR3 is TGTGCTAGCAGCTTAAACGTCTTGGACACCGGGGAGCTGTTTTTT. It codes for CASSLNVLDTGELFF.

The V and J genes are TRBV7-9 and TRBJ1-1, with D tentatively TRBD1 (5 bases). Deletions cut 1 base from V and 2 bases from J, with 8 bases between. This CDR3 has 14 residues. Germline CDR1 is SEHNR and CDR2 is FQNEAQ (reference sequence). The CDR3 region is CASSLGTLNTEAFF. As DNA, the CDR3 is TGTGCCAGCAGCTTAGGGACACTCAACACTGAAGCTTTCTTT.

The chain recombines TRBV28 with TRBJ1-6; maybe TRBD1 (6 bases). The ends were cut back, 5 bases at V and 1 base at J, with 21 bases in the middle. Looked up from germline, CDR1 is MDHEN and CDR2 is SYDVKM. The CDR3 loop spans 19 amino acids. The CDR3, as DNA: TGTGCCAGCAGTGGCCCCAGGGGAAGAGGGCTATCCTATAATTCACCCCTCCACTTT. Translating it yields CASSGPRGRGLSYNSPLHF.

The rearrangement uses TRBV7-9 and TRBJ1-2, with a weak D call TRBD1 (5 bases). The length of the CDR3 is 13 residues. Trimming shortened V by 5 bases and J by 2 bases, and 9 bases separated the two germline ends. From germline, CDR1 is SEHNR and CDR2 FQNEAQ (reference sequence). Here the CDR3 DNA reads TGTGCCAGCAGCGCCCGGGACAACTATGGCTACACCTTC. Encoded protein: CASSARDNYGYTF.

V is TRBV4-1 and J is TRBJ2-5; 12 bases fit TRBD2. CDR1 MGHRA and CDR2 YSYEKL come from the germline V gene. The CDR3 runs to 13 residues. V dropped 6 bases and J dropped 5; count of bases not matched to a gene: 1. The CDR3 loop reads CASSGLAGETQYF. Written as DNA, the CDR3 is TGCGCCAGCAGTGGACTAGCGGGGGAGACCCAGTACTTC.

This chain links TRBV5-4 with TRBJ2-3; 10 bases map to TRBD2. The J segment lost 1 base and the V segment lost 1 base, leaving 6 bases of the junction unmatched. This CDR3 has 17 residues. CDR1 is SGHNT, CDR2 YYREEE, per germline (reference sequence). CDR3 nucleotide sequence: TGTGCCAGCAGCTTGCCCCTAGCGGGGGCAGGCACAGATACGCAGTATTTT. Amino acids: CASSLPLAGAGTDTQYF.

The V and J genes are TRBV2 and TRBJ2-7; 7 nucleotides align to TRBD1. The CDR3 contains 12 residues. Germline trimming cut 6 bases from V and 3 bases from J; bases unmatched to any gene: 2. The germline gives CDR1 SNHLY, CDR2 FYNNEI. The CDR3 sequence: CASRGQHYEQYF. CDR3 nucleotides: TGTGCCAGCAGGGGACAGCACTACGAGCAGTACTTC.

V and J are TRBV5-5 and TRBJ1-4; 7 positions match TRBD1. CDR1 and CDR2 (germline): SGHKS, YYEKEE (reference sequence). The trim removed 7 bases at V and 8 bases at J, leaving 8 bases unmatched. CDR3 length equals 13 residues. The DNA of the CDR3 is TGTGCCAGCCGCCGGGACAGCCAAGAAAAACTGTTTTTT. It specifies CASRRDSQEKLFF.

This clone was observed a single time. The chain's CDR3 is CASNSARSASQYTDTQYF. In DNA, the CDR3 is TGTGCCAGCAACTCCGCGAGGTCGGCTAGCCAATACACAGATACGCAGTATTTT. The rearrangement joins TRBV28 to TRBJ2-3, with D possibly TRBD2 on 5 matching bases. This CDR3 region has 18 residues. Looked up from germline, CDR1 is MDHEN and CDR2 is SYDVKM. V lost 7 bases and J lost 2, with 25 bases in between.